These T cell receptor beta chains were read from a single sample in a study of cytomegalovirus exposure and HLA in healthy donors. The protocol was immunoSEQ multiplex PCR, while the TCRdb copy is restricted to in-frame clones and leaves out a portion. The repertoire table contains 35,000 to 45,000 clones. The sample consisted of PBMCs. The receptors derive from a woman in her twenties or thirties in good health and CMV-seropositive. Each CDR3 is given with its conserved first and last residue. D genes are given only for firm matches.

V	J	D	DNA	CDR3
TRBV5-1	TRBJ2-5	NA	TGCGCCAGCAGCTCGGAGGTACCTGGATTGGAGACCCAGTACTTC	CASSSEVPGLETQYF
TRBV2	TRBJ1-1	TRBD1	TGTGCCAGCAACGCGGGACAGGGGGCGCAGGCTTTCTTT	CASNAGQGAQAFF
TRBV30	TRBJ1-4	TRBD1	TGTGCCGGGAGTCCTGGGGACAGGGGGCTTGAAAAACTGTTTTTT	CAGSPGDRGLEKLFF
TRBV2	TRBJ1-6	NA	TGTGCCAGCAGTGAAGGAGCAGGTCGGATAGGATCACCCCTCCACTTT	CASSEGAGRIGSPLHF
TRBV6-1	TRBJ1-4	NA	TGTGCCAGCAGTGAACCCCGGGCAGGGTATCGACTGTTTTTT	CASSEPRAGYRLFF
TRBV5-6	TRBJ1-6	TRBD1	TGTGCCAGCAGCTCGGTCGACAGGGGGGGGATTTTGCCTTCACCCCTCCACTTT	CASSSVDRGGILPSPLHF
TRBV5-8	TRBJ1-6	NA	TGTGCCAGCAGCTTGCACGGCACTGGAGTGCCCCTCCACTTT	CASSLHGTGVPLHF
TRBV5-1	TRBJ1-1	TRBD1	TGCGCCAGCAGTCGGGACAGGGGTTATACTGAAGCTTTCTTT	CASSRDRGYTEAFF
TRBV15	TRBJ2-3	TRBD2	TGTGCCACCAGCCCGAGCGGGGTTAGCACAGATACGCAGTATTTT	CATSPSGVSTDTQYF
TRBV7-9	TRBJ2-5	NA	TGTGCCAGCAGCTTAGCGGGGGGACAAGAGACCCAGTACTTC	CASSLAGGQETQYF
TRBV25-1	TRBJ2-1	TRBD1	TGTGCCAGCAGTGACCGGGACAGGATGTACAATGAGCAGTTCTTC	CASSDRDRMYNEQFF
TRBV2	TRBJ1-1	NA	TGTGCCAGCAGTGGACAGACGATGAACACTGAAGCTTTCTTT	CASSGQTMNTEAFF
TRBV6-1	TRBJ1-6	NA	TGTGCCAGCAGTGAAGCGCATGCGGCTTCCTATAATTCACCCCTCCACTTT	CASSEAHAASYNSPLHF
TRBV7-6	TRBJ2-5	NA	TGTGCCAGCAGCTTAGCACAGGGCGTACTCCAAGAGACCCAGTACTTC	CASSLAQGVLQETQYF
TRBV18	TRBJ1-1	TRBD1	TGTGCCAGCTCACCGGGACAGTATTACACTGAAGCTTTCTTT	CASSPGQYYTEAFF
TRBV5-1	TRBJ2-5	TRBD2	TGCGCCAGCAGCTTGTCCCTAGCGGGGGACGGGGACCAGTACTTC	CASSLSLAGDGDQYF
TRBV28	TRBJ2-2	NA	TGTGCCAGCAGTTTATCGACCGGGGAGCTGTTTTTT	CASSLSTGELFF
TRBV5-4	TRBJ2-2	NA	TGTGCCAGCGGTGGTAGGACTAACACCGGGGAGCTGTTTTTT	CASGGRTNTGELFF
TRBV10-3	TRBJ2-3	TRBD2	TGTGCCATCAGTTTCGGGACTAGCGGGCAGGCAGATACGCAGTATTTT	CAISFGTSGQADTQYF
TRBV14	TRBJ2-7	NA	TGTGCCAGCAGCCAAGATCTAGCATCCTACGAGCAGTACTTC	CASSQDLASYEQYF
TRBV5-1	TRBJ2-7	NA	TGCGCCAGCAGCTTTGCGACAGGATCCGGTTACGAGCAGTACTTC	CASSFATGSGYEQYF
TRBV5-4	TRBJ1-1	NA	TGTGCCAGCAGCTTCGTTGGACTGGGAACTGAAGCTTTCTTT	CASSFVGLGTEAFF
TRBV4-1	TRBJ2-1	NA	TGCGCCAGCAGCCAAGCCGCGAGGGATGAGCAGTTCTTC	CASSQAARDEQFF
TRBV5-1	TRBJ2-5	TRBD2	TGCGCCAGCAGCCCGCAGCTTACTAGCGGGGGAGGGTACCAAGAGACCCAGTACTTC	CASSPQLTSGGGYQETQYF
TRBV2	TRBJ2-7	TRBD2	TGTGCCAGCAGTGAAGCGCTGAGGACTAGCGTCTTC	CASSEALRTSVF
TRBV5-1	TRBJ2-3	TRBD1	TGCGCCAGCAGGAGACAGGGGTTCACAGATACGCAGTATTTT	CASRRQGFTDTQYF
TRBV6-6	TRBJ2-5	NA	TGTGCCAGCAATCGAGGAGGAGAGACCCAGTACTTC	CASNRGGETQYF
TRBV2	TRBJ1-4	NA	TGTGCCAGCAGTGTATTAGAAAAACTGTTTTTT	CASSVLEKLFF
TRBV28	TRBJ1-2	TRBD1	TGTGCCAGCAGTCTAGCCTTAACTAGGACAGGGAGCGGCTACACCTTC	CASSLALTRTGSGYTF
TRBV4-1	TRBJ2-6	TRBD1	TGCGCCAGCAGCCAAGGAGTTGGACAGGGGGCTTCTGGGGCCAACGTCCTGACTTTC	CASSQGVGQGASGANVLTF
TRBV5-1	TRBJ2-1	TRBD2	TGCGCCAGCAGAAATAGCGGGGGGCCCTACAATGAGCAGTTCTTC	CASRNSGGPYNEQFF